This is a list of T cell receptor beta chains from one sample in a study of blood T cell repertoires in COVID-19. Produced via immunoSEQ multiplex PCR; TCRdb's table is partial and in-frame only. The table records approximately 68,000 clones, approximately 79% of them present only once. Material: peripheral blood. The source of these receptors is a woman in her 50s with acute or convalescent COVID-19. Each CDR3 is given with its conserved first and last residue. Only part of the rows carry a size: once, few, many, or a class if the clone is expanded.

V,size,J,CDR3
TRBV7-9,NA,TRBJ2-7,CASSREWDEQYF
TRBV5-1,NA,TRBJ2-3,CASGDPGQGADTQYF
TRBV4-1,NA,TRBJ2-5,CASSQEWGRGAPETQYF
TRBV6-2/TRBV6-3,NA,TRBJ1-4,CASSPFSPGVYLTTNEKLFF
TRBV5-5,few,TRBJ1-5,CASSLGAGYSNQPQHF
TRBV3-1/TRBV3-2,NA,TRBJ1-1,CASSQDNPTGEAFF
TRBV6-6,NA,TRBJ2-7,CASSYLAGENEQYF
TRBV3-1/TRBV3-2,NA,TRBJ1-4,CASSRGESYEKLFF
TRBV27,once,TRBJ2-7,CASIAANYEQYF
TRBV5-1,NA,TRBJ2-2,CASSLVLAGNTGELFF
TRBV6-5,few,TRBJ2-5,CASSYSGFPETQYF
TRBV5-6,few,TRBJ2-7,CASSRGRVNEQYF
TRBV4-1,NA,TRBJ2-3,CASSQGRVQDTQYF
TRBV5-6,NA,TRBJ1-1,CASSLGGTSYTEAFF
TRBV27,NA,TRBJ2-3,CASMPGAGFSDTQYF
TRBV20-1,NA,TRBJ1-1,CSASGVFIPEAFF
TRBV7-9,NA,TRBJ2-1,CASSRRQGSSYNEQFF
TRBV18,NA,TRBJ1-2,CASSRGTLVKDYGYTF
TRBV6-5,NA,TRBJ1-5,CASRGLTVSNQPQHF
TRBV9,few,TRBJ1-1,CASSEGTVGTEAFF
TRBV2,NA,TRBJ1-2,CASNSQGNYGYTF
TRBV6-2/TRBV6-3,NA,TRBJ1-5,CASSQGGKGNQPQHF